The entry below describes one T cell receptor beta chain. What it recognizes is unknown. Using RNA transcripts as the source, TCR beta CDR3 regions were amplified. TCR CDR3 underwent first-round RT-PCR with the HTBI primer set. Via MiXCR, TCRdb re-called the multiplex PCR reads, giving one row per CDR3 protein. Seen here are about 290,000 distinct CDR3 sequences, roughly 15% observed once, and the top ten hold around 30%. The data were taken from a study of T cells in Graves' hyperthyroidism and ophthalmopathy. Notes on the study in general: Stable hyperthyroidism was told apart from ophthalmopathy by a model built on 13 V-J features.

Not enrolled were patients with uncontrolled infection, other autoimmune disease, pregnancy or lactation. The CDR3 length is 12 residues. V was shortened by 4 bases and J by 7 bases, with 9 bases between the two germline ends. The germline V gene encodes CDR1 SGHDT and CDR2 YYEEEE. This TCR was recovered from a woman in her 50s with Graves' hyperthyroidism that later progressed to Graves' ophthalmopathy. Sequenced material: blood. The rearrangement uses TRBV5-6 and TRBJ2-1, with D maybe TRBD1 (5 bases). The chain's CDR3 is CASSQPGNEQFF. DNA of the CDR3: TGTGCCAGCAGCCAACCAGGGAATGAGCAGTTCTTC.